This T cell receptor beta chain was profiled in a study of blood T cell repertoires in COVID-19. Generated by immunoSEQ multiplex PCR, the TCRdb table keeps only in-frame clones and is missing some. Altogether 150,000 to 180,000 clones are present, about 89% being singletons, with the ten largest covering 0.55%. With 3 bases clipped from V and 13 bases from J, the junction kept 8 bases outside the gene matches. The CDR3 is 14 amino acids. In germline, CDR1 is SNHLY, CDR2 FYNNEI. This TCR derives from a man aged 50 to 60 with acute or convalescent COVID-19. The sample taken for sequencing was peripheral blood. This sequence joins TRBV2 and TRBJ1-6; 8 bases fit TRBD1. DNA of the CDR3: TGTGCCAGCAGTGAGTCAGGGGGCGAGTCGCCCCTCCACTTT. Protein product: CASSESGGESPLHF. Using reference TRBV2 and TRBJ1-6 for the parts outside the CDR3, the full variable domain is EPEVTQTPSHQVTQMGQEVILRCVPISNHLYFYWYRQILGQKVEFLVSFYNNEISEKSEIFDDQFSVERPDGSNFTLKIRSTKLEDSAMYFCASSESGGESPLHFGNGTRLTVT.